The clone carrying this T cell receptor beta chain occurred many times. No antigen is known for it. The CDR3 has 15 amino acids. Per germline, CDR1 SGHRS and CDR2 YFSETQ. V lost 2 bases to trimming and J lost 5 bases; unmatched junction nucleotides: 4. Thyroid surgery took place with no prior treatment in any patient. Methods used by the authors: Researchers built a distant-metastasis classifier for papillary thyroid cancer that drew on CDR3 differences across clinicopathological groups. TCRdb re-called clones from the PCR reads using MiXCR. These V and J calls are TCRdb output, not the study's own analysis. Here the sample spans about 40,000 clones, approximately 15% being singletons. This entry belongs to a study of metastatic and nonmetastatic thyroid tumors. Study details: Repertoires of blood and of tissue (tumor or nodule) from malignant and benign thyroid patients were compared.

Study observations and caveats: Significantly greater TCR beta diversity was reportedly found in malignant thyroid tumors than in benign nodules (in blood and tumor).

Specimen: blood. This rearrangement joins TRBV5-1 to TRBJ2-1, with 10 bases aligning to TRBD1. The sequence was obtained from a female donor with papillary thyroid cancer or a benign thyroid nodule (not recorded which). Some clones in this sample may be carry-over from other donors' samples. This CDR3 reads CASSLVGTGDNEQFF. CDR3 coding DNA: TGCGCCAGCAGCTTAGTTGGGACAGGGGACAATGAGCAGTTCTTC.